This T cell receptor beta chain was identified in a study of OX40 agonist ivuxolimab in advanced cancers. Overall study context: The mean age was approximately 60 years, ranging from roughly 23 to 80, with about 87% of participants male. Anti-PD-1, anti-PD-L1 or anti-CTLA-4 therapy given earlier was allowed, and 40% had some. Study results and caveats: It was not determined which antigens were specifically recognized by the peripheral T cells that had undergone clonal expansion. Some patients without response likewise showed low normalized clonal expansion.

The data were produced by immunoSEQ multiplex PCR, yet TCRdb's version contains in-frame clones alone and is incomplete. Of tens of thousands of clones listed, 88% were seen once; the top ten hold approximately 3.5%. In regard to this clone: Its antigen is still unknown.

Per the germline V gene, CDR1 is MNHEY and CDR2 is SMNVEV (reference sequence). The CDR3 has 14 residues. With 5 bases removed from V and 4 bases from J, the gap between germline ends came to 15 bases. This receptor was taken from an adult with an advanced solid tumor such as melanoma, head and neck, liver or kidney cancer. The specimen was CD4+ or CD8+ T cells sorted from blood, collected in a trial of the OX40 agonist ivuxolimab. The chain joins TRBV27 to TRBJ2-7; D ambiguous. The CDR3 bases are TGTGCCAGCAGTCTTAAACCCCTGGGGTACGAGCAGTACTTC. Translated, it gives CASSLKPLGYEQYF.